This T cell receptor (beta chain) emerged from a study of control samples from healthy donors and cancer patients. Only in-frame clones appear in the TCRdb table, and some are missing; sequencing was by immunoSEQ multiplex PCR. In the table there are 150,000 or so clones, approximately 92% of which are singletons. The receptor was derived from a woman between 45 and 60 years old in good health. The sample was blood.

The CDR3 nucleotides read TGTGCCACCAGCAGAGACCGGGGACAGTACAATTCACCCCTCCACTTT. It translates to CATSRDRGQYNSPLHF. The chain is built from TRBV15 and TRBJ1-6; 7 positions match TRBD1. CDR1 LNHNV and CDR2 YYDKDF come from the germline V gene (reference sequence). The CDR3 spans 16 residues. Germline trimming cut 0 bases from V and 7 bases from J; bases unmatched to any gene: 6.